This TCR beta chain was recovered during a study of shared clonotypes between healthy human individuals. Comment on this clone: Antigen unknown.

The assay was immunoSEQ multiplex PCR, and TCRdb's table has in-frame clones only and misses some. The sample consists of around 100,000 clones, less than 80% of them appearing once. Study-wide results and limits: In this cohort, only blood was sampled, and tissue repertoires likely differ. Clonotype sharing among donors was expected to depend on sequencing depth. Generation probability values for non-shared clonotypes were lower than those for clonotypes shared by all four donors.

This CDR3 region has 12 residues. CDR1 and CDR2 from the germline V gene are SGHVS and FQNEAQ. With 4 bases removed from V and 1 base from J, the gap between germline ends came to 2 bases. What was sequenced was memory CD8+ T cells sorted from blood. Subset in this sample: CD45RO+ cells pooled with CCR7-negative TemRA cells. The chain joins TRBV7-8 to TRBJ1-5; D gene ambiguous. The TCR was taken from a woman in her 30s in good health. The CDR3, as DNA: TGTGCCAGCAGCTGGAGCAATCAGCCCCAGCATTTT. Its protein is CASSWSNQPQHF.